This T cell receptor (beta chain) was captured in a study of cytomegalovirus exposure and HLA in healthy donors. In the PCR, 60 Vbeta and 13 Jbeta primers were used. TCRdb's copy holds only in-frame clones and misses some; the assay was immunoSEQ multiplex PCR. The sample has some 180,000 clones; over 65% are singletons. The CDR3 covers 15 residues. V was cut by 2 bases and J by 7 bases, with 14 bases left in between. Germline CDR1 SGHTA, CDR2 FQGNSA. General observations from the study: Fewer than 200 TCR beta chains were listed as cytomegalovirus-associated. Clonal expansion was found to be greater in HLA-associated TCR beta chains than in equally common others in a later analysis. Reports indicate that TCR beta sequences accurately predicted the HLA-A and HLA-B alleles of most subjects. In a later analysis, parvovirus B19, influenza, CMV and Epstein-Barr virus appeared linked to several top co-occurrence clusters.

Concerning this clone: Its antigen is unidentified.

The source is a woman in her twenties or thirties in good health and CMV-seronegative. Sequenced sample: PBMCs. This chain connects TRBV7-2 to TRBJ1-4, with TRBD1 as a possible D gene (5 bases). DNA for the CDR3: TGTGCCAGCAGCTTAAACCCCAGGGAAGGTGAAAAACTGTTTTTT. Translating gives CASSLNPREGEKLFF.